The 32 T cell receptor beta chains given below trace back to one sample, sequenced in a study of blood T cell repertoires in COVID-19 (dated by TCRdb to the early 2020s). The library came from the immunoSEQ multiplex PCR assay. TCRdb limited this immuneACCESS table to in-frame rearrangements with V and J called. A share of clones is missing; checked studies link under half to unresolved V genes, and the rest is unexplained. For this sample there are approximately 250,000 clones; roughly 82% appear just once. Around 6% of the sample is held by the ten biggest clonotypes. The sequenced sample was peripheral blood. The receptors come from a woman of 80 years or more with COVID-19, enrolled during active disease.

The rearrangement links TRBV4-3 to TRBJ1-3; 7 bases agree with TRBD1. This CDR3 has 16 amino acids. V was pared by 2 bases and J by 0 bases, with 4 bases of the junction left unmatched. The germline gives CDR1 LGHNA, CDR2 YSLEER. The CDR3 coding sequence is TGCGCCAGCAGCCAACACAGGGGTTTCTCTGGAAACACCATATATTTT. Encoded protein: CASSQHRGFSGNTIYF.

The chain couples TRBV19 to TRBJ2-3; 8 nucleotides agree with TRBD2. This CDR3 is 13 amino acids long. Per the germline V gene, CDR1 is LNHDA and CDR2 is SQIVND (reference sequence). The V gene end was trimmed by 8 bases and the J gene end by 3 bases; junction bases not matched to a gene: 4. CDR3 sequence: CASRGLGTDTQYF. The CDR3 nucleotides read TGTGCCAGTCGGGGACTAGGGACAGATACGCAGTATTTT. The full variable domain, completed using reference TRBV19 and TRBJ2-3, is DGGITQSPKYLFRKEGQNVTLSCEQNLNHDAMYWYRQDPGQGLRLIYYSQIVNDFQKGDIAEGYSVSREKKESFPLTVTSAQKNPTAFYLCASRGLGTDTQYFGPGTRLTVL.

The rearrangement links TRBV10-3 to TRBJ1-1; TRBD1 aligns across 8 bases. The germline gives CDR1 ENHRY, CDR2 SYGVKD. The CDR3 totals 17 residues. Germline trimming cut 2 bases from V and 4 bases from J; bases unmatched to any gene: 12. CDR3 in amino acids: CAISERGIRQGFTEAFF. In DNA, the CDR3 is TGTGCCATCAGTGAGAGGGGGATCCGACAGGGGTTCACTGAAGCTTTCTTT.

The chain is built from TRBV3-1 (or the pseudogene TRBV3-2) and TRBJ2-5; TRBD1 matches at 7 bases. The ends lost 1 base at V and 2 bases at J; junction bases unmatched: 4. The CDR3 length is 15 residues. Looked up from germline, CDR1 is LGHDT and CDR2 is YNNKEL (reference sequence). The chain's CDR3 is CASSQAGGFQETQYF. Written as DNA, the CDR3 is TGTGCCAGCAGCCAAGCAGGGGGTTTTCAAGAGACCCAGTACTTC.

J is TRBJ1-3 and V is TRBV6-6; TRBD1 matches at 11 bases. Trimming took 6 bases from V and 0 from J; bases not matched to a gene: 4. The CDR3 is 16 amino acids. CDR1 is MNHNY and CDR2 is SVGAGI in the germline V gene (reference sequence). DNA of the CDR3: TGTGCCAGCAGGGACAGGGGGCCCGACTCTGGAAACACCATATATTTT. This encodes CASRDRGPDSGNTIYF.

The sample holds one count of this clone. Here the CDR3 reads CASSPMGQGRDQPQHF. CDR3 in DNA: TGTGCCAGTAGTCCGATGGGACAGGGTCGGGATCAGCCCCAGCATTTT. This chain uses TRBV19 with TRBJ1-5, with TRBD1 matching 9 bases. Germline V gives CDR1 LNHDA, CDR2 SQIVND (reference sequence). CDR3 size: 16 residues. V lost 5 bases, J lost 5 bases, and 10 bases stayed unmatched.

This rearrangement joins TRBV5-1 to TRBJ2-1, with 8 bases lining up with TRBD2. This CDR3 spans 16 amino acids. Trimming cost V 1 base and J 4 bases; bases outside gene matches: 7. The V gene's germline CDR1 is SGHRS and CDR2 YFSETQ. The CDR3 DNA reads as TGCGCCAGCAGCTTGTCAAGCGGGGGCTCGTACAATGAGCAGTTCTTC. This encodes CASSLSSGGSYNEQFF. The full variable domain, its missing parts supplied by reference TRBV5-1 and TRBJ2-1, is KAGVTQTPRYLIKTRGQQVTLSCSPISGHRSVSWYQQTPGQGLQFLFEYFSETQRNKGNFPGRFSGRQFSNSRSEMNVSTLELGDSALYLCASSLSSGGSYNEQFFGPGTRLTVL.

J is TRBJ1-2 and V is TRBV14; 8 positions agree with TRBD1. The CDR3 is made up of 16 amino acids. The junction had 15 bases not matched to a gene; V was cut back by 5 bases and J by 7 bases. Germline V gives CDR1 SGHDN, CDR2 FVKESK. CDR3 residues: CASSARTARTGGGYTF. The CDR3 DNA follows: TGTGCCAGCAGCGCCCGCACAGCAAGAACAGGGGGTGGCTACACCTTC.

V is TRBV24-1 and J is TRBJ2-1; tentatively, D is TRBD1 (5 bases). CDR3 size: 15 residues. V was cut by 11 bases and J by 0 bases, with 16 bases left in between. CDR1 is KGHDR, CDR2 SFDVKD, per germline. In nucleotides, the CDR3 is TGTGCCAGCTCTTGGGGCAGGAGCTCCTACAATGAGCAGTTCTTC. Its protein product is CASSWGRSSYNEQFF.

The V and J genes are TRBV5-1 and TRBJ1-1; 11 nucleotides match TRBD1. CDR1 is SGHRS and CDR2 is YFSETQ in the germline V gene. The V and J ends lost 4 bases and 1 base, in that order; junction bases with no gene match: 6. This CDR3 has 16 amino acids. CDR3 sequence (DNA): TGCGCCAGCAGCCGTGGACAGGGGGCTCGGAACACTGAAGCTTTCTTT. Protein sequence: CASSRGQGARNTEAFF.

About this clone itself: The junction differs from germline at one of its ends, possibly a read error. The rearrangement links TRBV5-4 to TRBJ2-1; maybe TRBD2 (7 bases). This CDR3 is built from 16 residues. Germline V gene lookup returns CDR1 SGHNT and CDR2 YYREEE (reference sequence). For the CDR3, the DNA is TGTGCCAGCAACTTGGGAGGGGATGGGAGGGGGAATGAGCAGTTCTTC. This gives the protein CASNLGGDGRGNEQFF.

V gene TRBV3-1 (or the pseudogene TRBV3-2) combines with J gene TRBJ1-5; D is ambiguous. The CDR3 is 14 amino acids. The V and J ends lost 1 base and 6 bases respectively, with 10 bases between them. Germline CDR1 and CDR2: LGHDT and YNNKEL (reference sequence). CDR3 loop: CASSQAGNGQPQHF. CDR3 DNA: TGTGCCAGCAGCCAAGCCGGGAACGGTCAGCCCCAGCATTTT.

The V call is TRBV21-1, the J call TRBJ2-7; whether TRBD1, the table's D call, matches the DNA was not checked. TRBV21-1 is a listed pseudogene. This CDR3 contains 14 residues. In DNA, the CDR3 is TGTGCCGGTTCGCAGGGACAGGGGTGGTACGAGCAGTACTTC. It codes for CAGSQGQGWYEQYF.

This chain connects TRBV3-1 (or the pseudogene TRBV3-2) to TRBJ1-6; a weak D match, TRBD1 (5 bases). V lost 4 bases to trimming and J lost 10 bases, with 20 bases between them. CDR3 size: 16 residues. Germline loops: CDR1 LGHDT, CDR2 YNNKEL (reference sequence). The CDR3 loop reads CASSRQGGVEGSPLHF. The CDR3 DNA sequence: TGTGCCAGCAGCCGTCAGGGAGGGGTCGAAGGCTCACCCCTCCACTTT.

DNA for the CDR3: TGTGCCAGCAGACGTGGGCTAGCGGGGGCCCAAGAGACCCAGTACTTC. Protein sequence: CASRRGLAGAQETQYF. The chain combines TRBV5-4 with TRBJ2-5; 10 bases line up with TRBD2. The CDR3 has 16 residues. Germline values: CDR1 SGHNT, CDR2 YYREEE (reference sequence). The J segment lost 1 base and the V segment lost 5 bases, leaving 8 bases of the junction unmatched.

The chain recombines TRBV6-4 with TRBJ1-1; possibly TRBD1 for D (5 bases). Trimming left V 4 bases short and J 0 bases short, with 12 bases between. CDR3 size: 15 residues. CDR1 is MRHNA, CDR2 SNTAGT, per germline. CDR3 bases: TGTGCCAGCAGTGCCGGGGGGACCATGAACACTGAAGCTTTCTTT. It translates to CASSAGGTMNTEAFF.

V usage is TRBV5-4 and J usage is TRBJ2-5, with 8 bases lining up with TRBD1. The CDR3 is 12 residues long. Per germline, CDR1 SGHNT and CDR2 YYREEE (reference sequence). Trimming cost V 4 bases and J 5 bases; bases outside gene matches: 1. CDR3 amino acids: CASSRQGETQYF. The CDR3 DNA sequence: TGTGCCAGCAGCCGACAGGGGGAGACCCAGTACTTC.

As concerns this clone: One junction end does not reproduce the germline sequence, and a read error may be involved. The chain has TRBV5-6 and TRBJ2-1; D is perhaps TRBD2 (5 bases). The CDR3 is made up of 14 amino acids. Germline CDR1 SGHDT, CDR2 YYEEEE. The CDR3 region has the DNA TGTGCCAGCAGCTTGGCGGGGTCAGACAAGGAGCAGTTCTTC. Translation gives CASSLAGSDKEQFF.

This chain joins TRBV5-5 and TRBJ2-6, with D maybe TRBD1 (5 bases). The CDR3 extends over 17 amino acids. The V end was cut by 4 bases, the J end by 0 bases, with 14 bases between. Germline V gene sequence: CDR1 SGHKS, CDR2 YYEKEE (reference sequence). In DNA form, the CDR3 reads TGTGCCAGCAGCGTGGCTACAGGTAACTCTGGGGCCAACGTCCTGACTTTC. Translation: CASSVATGNSGANVLTF.

V and J are TRBV28 and TRBJ1-5; D is unclear. The ends were cut back, 3 bases at V and 2 bases at J, with 11 bases in the middle. Germline loops: CDR1 MDHEN, CDR2 SYDVKM. The CDR3 has 15 amino acids. The CDR3 nucleotides are TGTGCCAGCAGTTTTCACTCCGTGGGCAATCAGCCCCAGCATTTT. It yields the protein CASSFHSVGNQPQHF.

The rearrangement joins TRBV11-1 to TRBJ1-1; maybe TRBD1 (5 bases). With 5 bases removed from V and 1 base from J, the gap between germline ends came to 11 bases. This CDR3 has 14 residues. Looked up from germline, CDR1 is SGHAT and CDR2 is FQDESV (reference sequence). This CDR3 reads CASSRHGGNTEAFF. The CDR3 region has the DNA TGTGCCAGCAGCCGACACGGGGGGAACACTGAAGCTTTCTTT.

The chain is built from TRBV18 and TRBJ1-1; D is undetermined. This CDR3 has 14 amino acids. Deletions cut 2 bases from V and 0 bases from J, with 7 bases between. Germline-derived CDR1 and CDR2 are KGHSH and LQKENI. In DNA, the CDR3 is TGTGCCAGCTCACCAAAGCAATTGAACACTGAAGCTTTCTTT. Residues: CASSPKQLNTEAFF. Together with reference TRBV18 and TRBJ1-1, the CDR3 gives the full variable domain: NAGVMQNPRHLVRRRGQEARLRCSPMKGHSHVYWYRQLPEEGLKFMVYLQKENIIDESGMPKERFSAEFPKEGPSILRIQQVVRGDSAAYFCASSPKQLNTEAFFGQGTRLTVV.

V gene TRBV7-2 combines with J gene TRBJ1-2, with D maybe TRBD1 (6 bases). CDR3 length equals 14 residues. Germline CDR1 reads SGHTA; CDR2 reads FQGNSA. V was shortened by 0 bases and J by 4 bases, with 9 bases between the two germline ends. This CDR3 reads CASSLAARGYGYTF. For the CDR3, the DNA is TGTGCCAGCAGCTTAGCGGCCAGGGGCTATGGCTACACCTTC. Full variable domain (remainder filled in from reference TRBV7-2 and TRBJ1-2): GAGVSQSPSNKVTEKGKDVELRCDPISGHTALYWYRQSLGQGLEFLIYFQGNSAPDKSGLPSDRFSAERTGGSVSTLTIQRTQQEDSAVYLCASSLAARGYGYTFGSGTRLTVV.

The chain combines TRBV6-4 with TRBJ1-5; D gene ambiguous. The CDR3 totals 13 residues. Germline-derived CDR1 and CDR2 are MRHNA and SNTAGT. Trimming stripped 2 bases from V and 4 bases from J, with 6 bases between. CDR3: CASSDEVNQPQHF. In DNA, the CDR3 is TGTGCCAGCAGTGACGAGGTTAATCAGCCCCAGCATTTT.

The chain links TRBV5-1 to TRBJ2-3; no clear D. CDR3 length: 14 residues. V lost 2 bases to trimming and J lost 0 bases, with 7 bases between them. Germline V gene sequence: CDR1 SGHRS, CDR2 YFSETQ. CDR3 bases: TGCGCCAGCAGCTTATCCAGAAGCACAGATACGCAGTATTTT. It specifies CASSLSRSTDTQYF.

The chain links TRBV6-4 to TRBJ2-3; 9 bases map to TRBD2. This CDR3 is built from 14 residues. Per the germline V gene, CDR1 is MRHNA and CDR2 is SNTAGT. Germline trimming cut 5 bases from V and 3 bases from J; bases unmatched to any gene: 3. CDR3 protein: CASSPGLATDTQYF. CDR3 coding DNA: TGTGCCAGCAGTCCGGGACTAGCAACAGATACGCAGTATTTT.

The rearrangement uses TRBV5-1 and TRBJ2-5; no reliable D call. Germline CDR1 SGHRS, CDR2 YFSETQ. Trimming removed 2 bases from V and 4 bases from J, with 9 bases in between. The CDR3 spans 13 residues. CDR3 loop: CASSLELGETQYF. In DNA, the CDR3 is TGCGCCAGCAGCTTAGAGCTCGGAGAGACCCAGTACTTC.

V gene TRBV6-2 or TRBV6-3 combines with J gene TRBJ2-1, with D perhaps matching TRBD1 (6 bases). The length of the CDR3 is 18 residues. Germline loops: CDR1 MNHEY, CDR2 SVGEGT. V gave up 4 bases and J gave up 0 bases, with 19 bases separating them. The CDR3 loop is CASSSPKGGTHSYNEQFF. CDR3 coding DNA: TGTGCCAGCAGTTCCCCTAAGGGTGGGACACACTCCTACAATGAGCAGTTCTTC.

This clone was recorded a few times. The rearrangement joins TRBV5-1 to TRBJ1-2; 7 bases agree with TRBD1. Germline V gene data show CDR1 as SGHRS and CDR2 as YFSETQ. CDR3 length: 16 residues. The J segment lost 6 bases and the V segment lost 0 bases, leaving 11 bases of the junction unmatched. The CDR3 DNA reads TGCGCCAGCAGCTTGGACGGGCAGGGGGTGCCCAATGGCTACACCTTC. Its protein is CASSLDGQGVPNGYTF.

This chain links TRBV3-1 (or the pseudogene TRBV3-2) with TRBJ2-4; the match to TRBD1 covers 10 bases. The CDR3 extends over 18 amino acids. Germline trimming cut 1 base from V and 2 bases from J; bases unmatched to any gene: 8. Germline CDR1 is LGHDT and CDR2 is YNNKEL (reference sequence). In DNA form, the CDR3 reads TGTGCCAGCAGCCAAGGTTGGGGACAGGGGACTTCCAAAAACATTCAGTACTTC. It encodes CASSQGWGQGTSKNIQYF.

The gene calls are TRBV18 and TRBJ1-3; no definite D call. Germline V lookup: CDR1 KGHSH, CDR2 LQKENI. This CDR3 contains 12 residues. V was pared by 6 bases and J by 3 bases, with 6 bases between. The CDR3 reads CASSPLGNTIYF. CDR3 DNA: TGTGCCAGCTCCCCCCTTGGAAACACCATATATTTT.

V and J are TRBV5-5 and TRBJ1-4, with 8 bases matching TRBD1. Germline V gene lookup returns CDR1 SGHKS and CDR2 YYEKEE (reference sequence). The CDR3 contains 15 residues. Trimming at V came to 4 bases and at J to 10 bases, leaving 12 bases not matched to a gene. The CDR3 DNA sequence: TGTGCCAGCAGCGAGAATCAGGGGGCAATCTCAAAACTGTTTTTT. It encodes CASSENQGAISKLFF. Full variable domain (remainder filled in from reference TRBV5-5 and TRBJ1-4): DAGVTQSPTHLIKTRGQQVTLRCSPISGHKSVSWYQQVLGQGPQFIFQYYEKEERGRGNFPDRFSARQFPNYSSELNVNALLLGDSALYLCASSENQGAISKLFFGSGTQLSVL.